This is a list of T cell receptor beta chains from one sample in a study of T cell repertoires in cytomegalovirus infection. Via MiXCR, TCRdb re-called the reads, giving one row per CDR3 protein. The sample includes 300,000 to 450,000 distinct CDR3 sequences, over 15% of them seen just once. The sample comprised PBMCs. The source of these receptors is a human donor in good health (CMV status not recorded). Some clones in this sample may be carry-over from other donors' samples. Both conserved end residues are part of each CDR3. D genes are given only for firm matches. Only part of the rows carry a size: once, few, many, or a class if the clone is expanded.

few,TRBD1,TRBJ1-2,TRBV19,TGTGCCAGTAGTGATCGGGACAGGTATGGCTACACCTTC,CASSDRDRYGYTF
few,TRBD1,TRBJ1-1,TRBV18,TGTGCCAGCTCACCCTACCTACAGGGGCGGGGTCCCACTGAAGCTTTCTTT,CASSPYLQGRGPTEAFF
many,TRBD2,TRBJ2-1,TRBV7-2,TGTGCCAGCAGCTTCATGCTAGCGGGAAGGGGTGAGCAGTTCTTC,CASSFMLAGRGEQFF
few,NA,TRBJ2-1,TRBV11-3,TGTGCCAGCAGCTTATCCGGGGGCGCGCAGTTCTTC,CASSLSGGAQFF
NA,NA,TRBJ1-3,TRBV4-1,TGCGCCAGCAGCCACCCACCGGGACGCTCTGGAAACACCATATATTTT,CASSHPPGRSGNTIYF
NA,TRBD2,TRBJ2-4,TRBV5-6,TGTGCCAGCAGCTTAAGCGGGGGAAACATTCAGTACTTC,CASSLSGGNIQYF
few,NA,TRBJ2-2,TRBV7-9,TGTGCCAGCAGCGAAGAATTGGGGATCCTCACCGGGGAGCTGTTTTTT,CASSEELGILTGELFF
many,NA,TRBJ2-7,TRBV6-1,TGTGCCAGCAGCCTTAGACGGACAACCCCCTACGAGCAGTACTTC,CASSLRRTTPYEQYF
NA,NA,TRBJ2-3,TRBV7-2,TGTGCCAGCAGCTTGTTCGGGGCGGGGACAGATACGCAGTATTTT,CASSLFGAGTDTQYF
NA,NA,TRBJ1-2,TRBV4-2,TGTGCCAGCAGCCCGTCCCCCTCTTATGGCTACACCTTC,CASSPSPSYGYTF
few,NA,TRBJ1-1,TRBV11-2,TGTGCCAGCAGCGACGGGCACACGAACACTGAAGCTTTCTTT,CASSDGHTNTEAFF
NA,TRBD1,TRBJ1-1,TRBV19,TGTGCCAGTAGGGCTGGACAGGGAAGAGCTTTCTTT,CASRAGQGRAFF
many,NA,TRBJ1-5,TRBV24-1,TGTGCCATCCATGGACGGCCCAATCAGCCCCAGCATTTT,CAIHGRPNQPQHF
many,TRBD1,TRBJ1-3,TRBV7-2,TGTGCCAGCAGCTCACCGGGACAGGGAGCTGGAAACACCATATATTTT,CASSSPGQGAGNTIYF
many,NA,TRBJ2-5,TRBV7-8,TGTGCCAGCAGCTTAGGACGGAAGCGTCAAGAGACCCAGTACTTC,CASSLGRKRQETQYF
few,NA,TRBJ1-3,TRBV6-5,TGTGCCAGCAGTTACACCCTCCCCCAACCTGGAAACACCATATATTTT,CASSYTLPQPGNTIYF
many,NA,TRBJ2-4,TRBV2,TGTGCCAGCAGTGTTGAGACGAGTCACATTCAGTACTTC,CASSVETSHIQYF
few,NA,TRBJ1-6,TRBV6-1,TGTGCCAGCAGTGAAAATGCGGACGGACTAAATTCACCCCTCCACTTT,CASSENADGLNSPLHF
many,NA,TRBJ2-7,TRBV11-2,TGTGCCAGCAGCTTTTCGACTACCAGCTACGAGCAGTACTTC,CASSFSTTSYEQYF
few,NA,TRBJ2-5,TRBV5-6,TGTGCCAGCAGCTTAGGCCGGTCAGAGACCCAGTACTTC,CASSLGRSETQYF
many,TRBD1,TRBJ1-1,TRBV7-2,TGTGCCAGCAGCCAACAGGGGGTCACTGAAGCTTTCTTT,CASSQQGVTEAFF
many,NA,TRBJ2-2,TRBV7-2,TGTGCCAGCACCTCTTCTGTTGCGAACACCGGGGAGCTGTTTTTT,CASTSSVANTGELFF
many,NA,TRBJ2-6,TRBV5-1,TGCGCCAGCAGCCCCACGGACTCTGGGGCCAACGTCCTGACTTTC,CASSPTDSGANVLTF
NA,NA,TRBJ2-7,TRBV4-2,TGTGCCAGCAGCCAAGATGTAACGGGATCCTACGAGCAGTACTTC,CASSQDVTGSYEQYF
many,NA,TRBJ2-3,TRBV12-3/TRBV12-4,TGTGCCAGCAGTCCGGGGGAGCGGGCGACCGCAGATACGCAGTATTTT,CASSPGERATADTQYF
NA,NA,TRBJ2-3,TRBV9,TGTGCCAGCAGCGTAGACCACAGGGGAGGAGTCACAGATACGCAGTATTTT,CASSVDHRGGVTDTQYF
few,NA,TRBJ1-5,TRBV24-1,TGTGCCACCAGTGATGGAGCTAGCAATCAGCCCCAGCATTTT,CATSDGASNQPQHF
many,NA,TRBJ2-2,TRBV7-2,TGTGCCAGCAGCTTAGAGGGGCTGCGGACCGGGGAGCTGTTTTTT,CASSLEGLRTGELFF
NA,TRBD2,TRBJ2-7,TRBV12-3/TRBV12-4,TGTGCCAGCAGTTTCGGGGGGATTCCCCACGAGCAGTACTTC,CASSFGGIPHEQYF
NA,NA,TRBJ2-1,TRBV7-9,TGTGCCAGCAGCCGATTAAGTCGGGAGCAGTTCTTC,CASSRLSREQFF
few,TRBD2,TRBJ2-2,TRBV30,TGTGCCTGGAGCGTTGGCGGGAGGGCTGCCGGGGAGCTGTTTTTT,CAWSVGGRAAGELFF
many,NA,TRBJ1-2,TRBV18,TGTGCCAGCTCTGGCGTTGGTACGGACTATGGCTACACCTTC,CASSGVGTDYGYTF
NA,NA,TRBJ2-6,TRBV7-9,TGTGCCAGCAGCAAAAGAGCCCTCTCTGGGGCCAACGTCCTGACTTTC,CASSKRALSGANVLTF
many,NA,TRBJ2-1,TRBV3-1,TGTGCCAGCAGCCCAGGTCATGAGCAGTTCTTC,CASSPGHEQFF
NA,NA,TRBJ2-6,TRBV6-5,TGTGCCAGCAGTTACGCCCCTGGGGCCAACGTCCTGACTTTC,CASSYAPGANVLTF